This TCR beta chain was recovered during a study of shared clonotypes between healthy human individuals. About the research overall: Each donor's CD4 naive and CD4 memory cells filled three plates apiece, CD8 naive two, and CD8 memory one.

Method: immunoSEQ multiplex PCR; TCRdb's copy keeps in-frame clones and lacks some. This table holds some 2,500,000 clones, over 85% found once. Donation came from healthy HIV-negative adults that had no recent acute infections or vaccinations. V dropped 5 bases and J dropped 5; count of bases not matched to a gene: 7. This CDR3 is 14 amino acids long. Germline V lookup: CDR1 SGHAT, CDR2 FQDESV (reference sequence). The clonotype was recovered from a man in his late teens or twenties in good health. Some clones in this sample may be carry-over from other donors' samples. Source material: naive CD4+ T cells from PBMCs. Described subset: CD45RA+ positively selected. The V call is TRBV11-1, the J call TRBJ2-5, with TRBD1 identical over 8 bases. CDR3 amino acids: CASSTRTGTETQYF. The CDR3 nucleotides read TGTGCCAGCAGCACCCGGACAGGGACGGAGACCCAGTACTTC.